The sequence of this T cell receptor beta chain was determined in a study of blood T cell repertoires in COVID-19. Study details: PBMCs, B-cell-depleted T cells, or T cells were the source of the cDNA or gDNA that made up the material.

This clone was recorded a few times. Germline V gene sequence: CDR1 SEHNR, CDR2 FQNEAQ (reference sequence). This CDR3 has 14 amino acids. Trimming took 5 bases from V and 2 from J, leaving 12 bases between them. The data were produced by immunoSEQ multiplex PCR, yet TCRdb's version contains in-frame clones alone and is incomplete. Counted here are 89,000 or so clones, 85% occurring once; the ten biggest clones make up about two fifths. The TCR comes from a man of 80 years or more with acute or convalescent COVID-19. Sample: peripheral blood. J is TRBJ1-1 and V is TRBV7-9; D ambiguous. The CDR3 sequence: CASSPPRVNTEAFF. The CDR3 bases are TGTGCCAGCAGCCCGCCACGGGTTAACACTGAAGCTTTCTTT.